The TCR beta chain described here comes from a study of cytomegalovirus exposure and HLA in healthy donors. Overall study results and limits: Sequencing likely generated an artifact that appeared as a cluster of highly shared sequence variants. Among TCR beta chains, those listed as cytomegalovirus-associated numbered about 150.

Comments on this clone: Antigen: not known.

The CDR3 consists of 13 residues. V lost 2 bases and J lost 5, with 10 bases in between. Germline CDR1 and CDR2: LNHNV and YYDKDF (reference sequence). When sampled, the donors appeared nominally healthy, though they likely had unrecorded immune exposures. The PCR was carried out with 60 Vbeta primers and 13 Jbeta primers. Libraries were prepared by immunoSEQ multiplex PCR; TCRdb keeps only in-frame clonotypes and omits some of them. This sample has 83,000 or so clones, with around 76% found just once. The sequencing input was PBMCs. The V gene is TRBV15, the J gene TRBJ2-7; perhaps TRBD1 as D (5 bases). The sequence was obtained from a man aged 25-45 years in good health and CMV-seropositive. CDR3 loop: CATSRTRADEQYF. CDR3 DNA sequence: TGTGCCACCAGCAGAACCAGGGCGGACGAGCAGTACTTC.